Below, 17 T cell receptor beta chains from the same sample are listed, as sequenced in a study of cytomegalovirus exposure and HLA in healthy donors. Measured with immunoSEQ multiplex PCR; TCRdb has only the in-frame clones, and not every one. The data show about 240,000 clones, about 90% seen once. Source material: PBMCs. These receptor sequences come from a woman aged 25 to 45 in good health and CMV-seropositive.

The chain is built from TRBV19 and TRBJ2-7; no definite D call. The V end was cut by 5 bases, the J end by 1 base, with 9 bases between. The germline V gene encodes CDR1 LNHDA and CDR2 SQIVND (reference sequence). CDR3 length: 13 residues. The CDR3 region has the DNA TGTGCCAGTAGTGTCGGAGTATCCTACGAGCAGTACTTC. Amino acid sequence: CASSVGVSYEQYF.

The gene calls are TRBV5-1 and TRBJ2-5; D uncertain. Germline lookup yields CDR1 SGHRS and CDR2 YFSETQ. V lost 5 bases to trimming and J lost 0 bases, with 8 bases between them. The CDR3 sequence is 13 residues long. The CDR3 loop reads CASSFDNQETQYF. Here the CDR3 DNA reads TGCGCCAGCAGTTTTGACAACCAAGAGACCCAGTACTTC.

This rearrangement joins TRBV11-2 to TRBJ1-1; 9 bases line up with TRBD1. Germline-derived CDR1 and CDR2 are SGHAT and FQNNGV. V lost 0 bases, J lost 4 bases, and 9 bases stayed unmatched. This CDR3 is built from 17 residues. CDR3 region: CASSLETGQGWITEAFF. CDR3 nucleotides: TGTGCCAGCAGCTTAGAAACGGGACAGGGATGGATCACTGAAGCTTTCTTT. The entire variable domain, with the rest obtained from reference TRBV11-2 and TRBJ1-1, is as follows: EAGVAQSPRYKIIEKRQSVAFWCNPISGHATLYWYQQILGQGPKLLIQFQNNGVVDDSQLPKDRFSAERLKGVDSTLKIQPAKLEDSAVYLCASSLETGQGWITEAFFGQGTRLTVV.

CDR3 sequence: CASSLLPAGMLYEQYF. Written as DNA, the CDR3 is TGCGCCAGCAGCTTGTTACCAGCGGGGATGTTGTACGAGCAGTACTTC. The chain couples TRBV5-1 to TRBJ2-7, with 7 bases aligning to TRBD2. The CDR3 totals 16 residues. Unmatched junction bases numbered 11, after V lost 1 base and J lost 4 bases. Germline V CDR1 and CDR2: SGHRS, YFSETQ.

V and J are TRBV5-5 and TRBJ2-2; 7 nucleotides line up with TRBD1. The CDR3 runs 16 residues. Trimming cost V 5 bases and J 4 bases; bases outside gene matches: 11. Germline assignment: CDR1 SGHKS and CDR2 YYEKEE (reference sequence). This CDR3 reads CASRPGQSLGTGELFF. The CDR3, as DNA: TGTGCCAGCAGGCCGGGACAGTCCTTGGGCACCGGGGAGCTGTTTTTT.

V usage is TRBV5-1 and J usage is TRBJ1-2; 7 bases map to TRBD1. The CDR3 length is 14 residues. V was pared by 5 bases and J by 4 bases, with 8 bases of the junction left unmatched. Germline V CDR1 and CDR2: SGHRS, YFSETQ. This CDR3 is CASRYETGLYGYTF. The CDR3, as DNA: TGCGCCAGCAGGTACGAGACAGGGCTCTATGGCTACACCTTC.

The chain links TRBV6-5 to TRBJ2-7; 10 nucleotides line up with TRBD2. The CDR3 totals 15 residues. Germline CDR1 reads MNHEY; CDR2 reads SVGAGI. After removal of 5 bases from V and 1 base from J, the junction contained 5 bases not matched to a gene. The CDR3 DNA follows: TGTGCCAGCAGTCCACTAGCGGGATTATCCTACGAGCAGTACTTC. This translates into CASSPLAGLSYEQYF.

The V and J genes are TRBV7-7 and TRBJ2-7; D may be TRBD1 (6 bases). V lost 4 bases and J lost 0, with 16 bases in between. The CDR3 spans 16 residues. CDR1 is SSHAT and CDR2 is FNYEAQ in the germline V gene (reference sequence). The CDR3 spells CASSSLYGGSSYEQYF. The CDR3 DNA is TGTGCCAGCAGCTCCCTTTATGGGGGCAGCTCCTACGAGCAGTACTTC.

This clone was seen just once. The chain recombines TRBV27 with TRBJ2-7; 7 nucleotides line up with TRBD2. CDR1 and CDR2 from the germline V gene are MNHEY and SMNVEV (reference sequence). The V gene end was trimmed by 6 bases and the J gene end by 3 bases; junction bases not matched to a gene: 5. This CDR3 is 13 amino acids long. DNA of the CDR3: TGTGCCAGCAGCTTAGGGACTATCTACGAGCAGTACTTC. Its protein is CASSLGTIYEQYF.

V gene TRBV11-3 combines with J gene TRBJ1-1; D uncertain. Trimming took 7 bases from V and 4 from J, leaving 19 bases between them. Germline CDR1 is SGHNT and CDR2 is YENEEA. This CDR3 comprises 15 residues. CDR3 region: CASNPGGVGSTEAFF. The CDR3, as DNA: TGTGCCAGCAACCCAGGCGGGGTCGGGAGCACTGAAGCTTTCTTT.

CDR3 sequence (DNA): TGTGCCAGCAGCCGACTTTTACTAGCGGCGGGATCCGCAGATACGCAGTATTTT. Its protein product is CASSRLLLAAGSADTQYF. The rearrangement joins TRBV14 to TRBJ2-3; 8 bases map to TRBD2. After removal of 4 bases from V and 4 bases from J, the junction contained 16 bases not matched to a gene. CDR3 length equals 18 residues. Per germline, CDR1 SGHDN and CDR2 FVKESK.

The gene calls are TRBV6-6 and TRBJ1-2, with TRBD1 matching over 7 bases. This CDR3 is 15 amino acids long. Germline V gives CDR1 MNHNY, CDR2 SVGAGI (reference sequence). The V and J ends lost 2 bases and 6 bases, in that order; junction bases with no gene match: 9. The CDR3 coding sequence is TGTGCCAGCAGTTACGTTACAGGGGAAGGGAATGGCTACACCTTC. It encodes CASSYVTGEGNGYTF.

This chain joins TRBV28 and TRBJ1-5; maybe TRBD1 (5 bases). Germline lookup yields CDR1 MDHEN and CDR2 SYDVKM. The CDR3 sequence is 19 residues long. V shed 9 bases and J shed 3 bases, with 30 bases lying between them. The CDR3 spells CARPADSHFTIINNQPQHF. The CDR3 bases are TGTGCCAGACCGGCCGACAGCCACTTCACCATAATCAACAATCAGCCCCAGCATTTT.

The chain has TRBV18 and TRBJ1-4; D is perhaps TRBD1 (6 bases). Trimming pared 5 bases from V and 6 bases from J, leaving 10 bases between. The CDR3 sequence is 13 residues long. Germline V gene lookup returns CDR1 KGHSH and CDR2 LQKENI. The CDR3 bases are TGTGCCAGCTCAAATAACAGGGATGAAAAACTGTTTTTT. As protein: CASSNNRDEKLFF.

This clone was counted between two and nine times. CDR3 sequence reads: CASSEALDYGYTF. The CDR3 nucleotides are TGTGCCAGCAGTGAAGCTTTAGATTATGGCTACACCTTC. The chain couples TRBV6-1 to TRBJ1-2, with D uncertain. Trimming removed 0 bases at V and 5 bases at J, with 7 bases between. This CDR3 region has 13 residues. The germline V gene has CDR1 MNHNS and CDR2 SASEGT.

This chain connects TRBV6-6 to TRBJ2-5, with D possibly TRBD1 on 6 matching bases. The CDR3 consists of 13 residues. The V gene lost 3 bases and the J gene lost 4 bases, with 9 bases spanning the gap. Per the germline V gene, CDR1 is MNHNY and CDR2 is SVGAGI (reference sequence). CDR3 protein: CASSYRGGETQYF. DNA for the CDR3: TGTGCCAGCAGTTATCGAGGGGGAGAGACCCAGTACTTC.

V usage is TRBV11-2 and J usage is TRBJ2-1; D possibly corresponds to TRBD2 (6 bases). Germline V gives CDR1 SGHAT, CDR2 FQNNGV. The CDR3 is made up of 13 amino acids. The V end lost 3 bases, the J end lost 10 bases, and 13 bases lay between the germline ends. The CDR3 is CASSFWTTGEQFF. The DNA of the CDR3 is TGTGCCAGCAGCTTTTGGACTACGGGGGAGCAGTTCTTC.